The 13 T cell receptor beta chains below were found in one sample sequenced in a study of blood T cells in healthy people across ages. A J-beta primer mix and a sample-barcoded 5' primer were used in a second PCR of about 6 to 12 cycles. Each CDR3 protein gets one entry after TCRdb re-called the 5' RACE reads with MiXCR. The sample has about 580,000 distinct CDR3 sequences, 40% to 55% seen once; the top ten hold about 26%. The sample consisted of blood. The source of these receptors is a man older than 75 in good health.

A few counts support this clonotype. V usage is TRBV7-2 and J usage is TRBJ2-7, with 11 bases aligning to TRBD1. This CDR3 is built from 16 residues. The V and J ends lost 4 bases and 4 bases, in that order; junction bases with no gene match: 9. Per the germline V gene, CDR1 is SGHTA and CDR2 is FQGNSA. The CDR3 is CASSSSGTGGLYEQYF. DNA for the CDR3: TGTGCCAGCAGCTCATCCGGGACAGGGGGTCTTTACGAGCAGTACTTC.

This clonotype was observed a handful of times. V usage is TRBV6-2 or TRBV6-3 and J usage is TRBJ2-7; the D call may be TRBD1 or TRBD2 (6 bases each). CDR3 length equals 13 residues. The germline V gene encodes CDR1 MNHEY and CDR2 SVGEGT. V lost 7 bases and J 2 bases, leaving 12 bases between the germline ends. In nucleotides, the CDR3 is TGTGCCAGCACTTCGGGGGCCGCCTACGAGCAGTACTTC. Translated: CASTSGAAYEQYF.

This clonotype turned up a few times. The CDR3 loop reads CSVKYWSVNNEQFF. CDR3 in DNA: TGCAGCGTTAAGTACTGGTCTGTAAACAATGAGCAGTTCTTC. The rearrangement joins TRBV29-1 to TRBJ2-1, with D unclear. The V gene lost 5 bases and the J gene lost 5 bases, with 16 bases spanning the gap. Germline CDR1 reads SQVTM; CDR2 reads ANQGSEA. This CDR3 has 14 residues.

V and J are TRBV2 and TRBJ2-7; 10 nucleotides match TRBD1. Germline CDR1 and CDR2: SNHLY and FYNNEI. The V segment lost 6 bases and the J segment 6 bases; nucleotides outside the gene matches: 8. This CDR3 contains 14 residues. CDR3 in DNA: TGTGCCAGCAGGGACAGGGGGAACGAGGGCGAGCAGTACTTC. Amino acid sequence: CASRDRGNEGEQYF.

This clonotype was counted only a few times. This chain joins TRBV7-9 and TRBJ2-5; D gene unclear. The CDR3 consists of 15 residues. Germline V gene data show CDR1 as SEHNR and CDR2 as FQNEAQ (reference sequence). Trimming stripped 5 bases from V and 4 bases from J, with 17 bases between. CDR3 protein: CASSRSLPPGETQYF. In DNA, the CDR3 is TGTGCCAGCAGCCGAAGTCTTCCCCCGGGAGAGACCCAGTACTTC.

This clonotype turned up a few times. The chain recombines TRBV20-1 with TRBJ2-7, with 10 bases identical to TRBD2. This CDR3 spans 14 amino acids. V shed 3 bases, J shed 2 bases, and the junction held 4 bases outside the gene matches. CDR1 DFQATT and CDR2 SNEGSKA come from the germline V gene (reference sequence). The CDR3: CSASRTSGAYEQYF. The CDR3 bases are TGCAGTGCTAGTCGGACTAGCGGAGCCTACGAGCAGTACTTC.

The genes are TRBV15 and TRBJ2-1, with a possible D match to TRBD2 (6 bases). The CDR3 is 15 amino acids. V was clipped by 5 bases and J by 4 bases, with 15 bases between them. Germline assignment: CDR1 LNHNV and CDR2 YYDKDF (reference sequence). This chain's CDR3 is CATSPGDSQYNEQFF. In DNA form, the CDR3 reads TGTGCCACCAGCCCCGGGGACTCCCAGTACAATGAGCAGTTCTTC.

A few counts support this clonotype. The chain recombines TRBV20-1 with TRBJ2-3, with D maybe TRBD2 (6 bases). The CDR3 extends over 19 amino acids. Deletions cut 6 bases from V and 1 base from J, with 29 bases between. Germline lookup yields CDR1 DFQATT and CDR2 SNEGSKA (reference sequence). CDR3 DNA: TGCAGTGCCAGCGCCGGGACCCCGAGGGAGGATAGCGGCACAGATACGCAGTATTTT. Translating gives CSASAGTPREDSGTDTQYF.

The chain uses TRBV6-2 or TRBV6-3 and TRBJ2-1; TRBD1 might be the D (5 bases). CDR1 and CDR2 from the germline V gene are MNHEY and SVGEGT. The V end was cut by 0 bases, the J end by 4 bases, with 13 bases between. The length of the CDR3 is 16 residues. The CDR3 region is CASSYSTAGNYNEQFF. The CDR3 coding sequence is TGTGCCAGCAGTTACTCGACAGCCGGAAATTACAATGAGCAGTTCTTC.

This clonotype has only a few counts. The CDR3 DNA follows: TGTGCCAGCAGTGACGGGGAGGTTCCTGAGCAGTTCTTC. It translates to CASSDGEVPEQFF. The J gene is TRBJ2-1, the V gene TRBV2, with a weak D call TRBD2 (6 bases). The V and J ends lost 3 bases and 9 bases respectively, with 12 bases between them. CDR3 size: 13 residues. Germline-derived CDR1 and CDR2 are SNHLY and FYNNEI.

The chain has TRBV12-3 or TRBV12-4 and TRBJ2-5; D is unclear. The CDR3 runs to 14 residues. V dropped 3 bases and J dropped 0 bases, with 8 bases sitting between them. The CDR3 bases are TGTGCCAGCAGTTTTAATACATACCAAGAGACCCAGTACTTC. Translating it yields CASSFNTYQETQYF.

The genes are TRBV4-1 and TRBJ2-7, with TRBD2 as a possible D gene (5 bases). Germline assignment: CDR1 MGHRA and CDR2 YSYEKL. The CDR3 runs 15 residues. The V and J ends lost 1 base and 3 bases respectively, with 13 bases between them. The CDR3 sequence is CASSQGSGLIYEQYF. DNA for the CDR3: TGCGCCAGCAGCCAAGGAAGCGGTCTCATCTACGAGCAGTACTTC.

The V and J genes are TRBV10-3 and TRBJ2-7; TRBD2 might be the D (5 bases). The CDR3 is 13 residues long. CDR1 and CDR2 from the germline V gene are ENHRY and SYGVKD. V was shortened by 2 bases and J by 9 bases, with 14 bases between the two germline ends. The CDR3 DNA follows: TGTGCCATCAGTGAGAACCCCGAAGAGGGGCAGTACTTC. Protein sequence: CAISENPEEGQYF.